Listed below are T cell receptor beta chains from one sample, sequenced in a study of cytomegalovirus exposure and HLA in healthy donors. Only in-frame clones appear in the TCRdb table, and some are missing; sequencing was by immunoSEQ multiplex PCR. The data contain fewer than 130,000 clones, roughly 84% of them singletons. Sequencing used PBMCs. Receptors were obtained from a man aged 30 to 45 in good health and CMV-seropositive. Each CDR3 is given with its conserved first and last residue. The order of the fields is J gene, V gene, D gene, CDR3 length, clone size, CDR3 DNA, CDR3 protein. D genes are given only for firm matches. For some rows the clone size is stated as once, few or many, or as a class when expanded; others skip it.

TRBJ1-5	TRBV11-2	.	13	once	TGTGCCAGCAGCTTAGGAACACAGAAACCCCAGCATTTT	CASSLGTQKPQHF
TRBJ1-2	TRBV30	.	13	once	TGTGCCTGGAGTGTAGGGGAGGACTATGGCTACACCTTC	CAWSVGEDYGYTF
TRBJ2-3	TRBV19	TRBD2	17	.	TGTGCCAGCAGTCCCGGACTAGCGGGTACTAGCACAGATACGCAGTATTTT	CASSPGLAGTSTDTQYF
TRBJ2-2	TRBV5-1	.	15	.	TGCGCCAGCAGCTTGCAGGCAGTTCACACCGGGGAGCTGTTTTTT	CASSLQAVHTGELFF
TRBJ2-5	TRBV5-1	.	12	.	TGCGCCAGCAGCTTGGTAGTCGGGACCCAGTACTTC	CASSLVVGTQYF
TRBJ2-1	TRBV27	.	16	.	TGTGCCAGCAGTCCCAGAGTAGGAGGCTCCTACAATGAGCAGTTCTTC	CASSPRVGGSYNEQFF
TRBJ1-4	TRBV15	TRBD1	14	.	TGTGCCACCAGCGTGTCACAGGGGAGTGAAAAACTGTTTTTT	CATSVSQGSEKLFF
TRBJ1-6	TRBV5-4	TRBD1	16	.	TGTGCCAGCAGCCGGACAGGGGCCCTTAATAATTCACCCCTCCACTTT	CASSRTGALNNSPLHF
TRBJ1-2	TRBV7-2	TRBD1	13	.	TGTGCCAGCAGCTCGGGACAGGGAGGTGGCTACACCTTC	CASSSGQGGGYTF
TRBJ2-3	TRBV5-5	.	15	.	TGTGCCAGCAGCTTGGATCCGGGGTTGACAGATACGCAGTATTTT	CASSLDPGLTDTQYF
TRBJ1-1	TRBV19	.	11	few	TGTGCCACCAGGGAGAACACTGAAGCTTTCTTT	CATRENTEAFF
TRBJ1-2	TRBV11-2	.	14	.	TGTGCCAGCAGCTTGCAACCGGCGGTCGATGGCTACACCTTC	CASSLQPAVDGYTF
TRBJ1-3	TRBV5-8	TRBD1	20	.	TGTGCCAGCAGTCCGGCGATAGGGGACAGCCCGTCGAACTCTGGAAACACCATATATTTT	CASSPAIGDSPSNSGNTIYF
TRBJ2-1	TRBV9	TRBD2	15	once	TGTGCCAGCAGCTCACCCGCGGGGGGGAACAATGAGCAGTTCTTC	CASSSPAGGNNEQFF
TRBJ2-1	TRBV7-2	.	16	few	TGTGCCAGCAGCTTAGTTCGGTACGGACTTTACAATGAGCAGTTCTTC	CASSLVRYGLYNEQFF
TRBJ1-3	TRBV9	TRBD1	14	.	TGTGCCAGCAGTCCAGGGGGTGCAGGAAACACCATATATTTT	CASSPGGAGNTIYF
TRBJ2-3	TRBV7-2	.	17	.	TGTGCCAGCAAGCCGCTGGGCACGTGGCAAAGCACAGATACGCAGTATTTT	CASKPLGTWQSTDTQYF
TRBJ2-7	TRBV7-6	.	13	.	TGTGCCAGCAGCCCTAGGGGCCCTTACGAGCAGTACTTC	CASSPRGPYEQYF
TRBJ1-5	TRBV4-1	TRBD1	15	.	TGCGCCAGCAGCCTACAGGGGATGAGCAATCAGCCCCAGCATTTT	CASSLQGMSNQPQHF
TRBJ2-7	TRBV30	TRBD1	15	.	TGTGCCTGGAGCCAAGGGACAGGGGGCAGGTACGAGCAGTACTTC	CAWSQGTGGRYEQYF
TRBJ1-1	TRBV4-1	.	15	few	TGCGCCAGCAGCCTGGGAGGGGCCGCGAACACTGAAGCTTTCTTT	CASSLGGAANTEAFF
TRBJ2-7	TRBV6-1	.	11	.	TGTGCCAGCAGTGACATCTACGAGCAGTACTTC	CASSDIYEQYF
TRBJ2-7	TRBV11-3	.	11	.	TGTGCCAGCAGAAGGGAGCGCGAGCAGTACTTC	CASRREREQYF
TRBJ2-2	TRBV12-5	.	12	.	TGTGCTAGTGGACAGGCCACCGGGGAGCTGTTTTTT	CASGQATGELFF
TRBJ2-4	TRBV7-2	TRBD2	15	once	TGTGCCAGCAGCTTAGCCAGCGGGGTACAAAACATTCAGTACTTC	CASSLASGVQNIQYF
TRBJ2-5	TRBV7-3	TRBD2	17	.	TGTGCCAGCAGCTTAAGGGGAGCGGGGGGGTACCAAGAGACCCAGTACTTC	CASSLRGAGGYQETQYF
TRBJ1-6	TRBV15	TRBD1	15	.	TGTGCCACCAGCAGGGAGACAGGGACAGGATCACCCCTCCACTTT	CATSRETGTGSPLHF
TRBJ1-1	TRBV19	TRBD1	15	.	TGTGCCAGTAGTATCGCCGGGACAGGGGTGACTGAAGCTTTCTTT	CASSIAGTGVTEAFF
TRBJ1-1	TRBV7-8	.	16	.	TGTGCCAGCAGCTTAGCGGGGGCCTACATGAACACTGAAGCTTTCTTT	CASSLAGAYMNTEAFF
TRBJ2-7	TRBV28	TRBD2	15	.	TGTGCCAGCAGTGAACTAGCGGGGGGATCCTACGAGCAGTACTTC	CASSELAGGSYEQYF
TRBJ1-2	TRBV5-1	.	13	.	TGCGCCAGCAGCTCCGCGGGACTATATGGCTACACCTTC	CASSSAGLYGYTF
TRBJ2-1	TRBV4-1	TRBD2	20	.	TGCGCCAGCAGCCAAGCGGTGAGGGTGGGTGGACTAGCGGGAGTTAAGGAGCAGTTCTTC	CASSQAVRVGGLAGVKEQFF
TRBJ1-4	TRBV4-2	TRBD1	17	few	TGTGCCAGCAGCCTCCGGGACAGGGGTGGTCAGGATGAAAAACTGTTTTTT	CASSLRDRGGQDEKLFF
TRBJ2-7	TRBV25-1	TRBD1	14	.	TGTGCCAGCAGTGATGGACAGGGACCCTACGAGCAGTACTTC	CASSDGQGPYEQYF
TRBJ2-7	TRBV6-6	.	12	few	TGTGCCAGCATCGACTCAGGGTACGAGCAGTACTTC	CASIDSGYEQYF
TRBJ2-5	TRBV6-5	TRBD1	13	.	TGTGCCAGCAGTTCGGGACAGACCCAGACCCAGTACTTC	CASSSGQTQTQYF
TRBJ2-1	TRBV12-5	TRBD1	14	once	TGTGCTAGTGCCTGGGGGGACAGGGCTAATGAGCAGTTCTTC	CASAWGDRANEQFF
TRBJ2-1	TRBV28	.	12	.	TGTGCCAGCAGTTGGCCGTACAATGAGCAGTTCTTC	CASSWPYNEQFF
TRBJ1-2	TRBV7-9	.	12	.	TGTGCCAGCAGCTCGCAGGGTTATGGCTACACCTTC	CASSSQGYGYTF
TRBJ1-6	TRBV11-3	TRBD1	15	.	TGTGCCAGCAGCACGAGACAGGGAGGTAATTCACCCCTCCACTTT	CASSTRQGGNSPLHF
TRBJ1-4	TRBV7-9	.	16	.	TGTGCCAGCAGCTTAGGGCACAGGGAGCGGAATGAAAAACTGTTTTTT	CASSLGHRERNEKLFF
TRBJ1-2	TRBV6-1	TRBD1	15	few	TGTGCCAGCAGTGAAGCAGACAGGGGAGACTATGGCTACACCTTC	CASSEADRGDYGYTF
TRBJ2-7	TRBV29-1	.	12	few	TGCAGCGTTCGACAGAACACCTACGAGCAGTACTTC	CSVRQNTYEQYF
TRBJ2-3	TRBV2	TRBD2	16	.	TGTGCCAGCAGTGTATCGGGGGGGAGTAGCACAGATACGCAGTATTTT	CASSVSGGSSTDTQYF
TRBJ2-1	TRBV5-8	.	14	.	TGTGCCAGCACCGGGGTCCTCTCCTACAATGAGCAGTTCTTC	CASTGVLSYNEQFF
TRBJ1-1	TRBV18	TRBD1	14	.	TGTGCCAGCTCACCGGACAGGGCGACCACTGAAGCTTTCTTT	CASSPDRATTEAFF
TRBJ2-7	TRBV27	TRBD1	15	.	TGTGCCAGCAGTTCTTCCGGGACAGGGTTCTACGAGCAGTACTTC	CASSSSGTGFYEQYF
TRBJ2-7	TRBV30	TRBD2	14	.	TGTGCCTGGAGTCCCGGAAGCGGGGCATACGAGCAGTACTTC	CAWSPGSGAYEQYF
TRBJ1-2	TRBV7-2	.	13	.	TGTGCCAGCAGCTTACAGGGGAACTATGGCTACACCTTC	CASSLQGNYGYTF
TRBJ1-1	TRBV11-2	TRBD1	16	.	TGTGCCAGCAGCTTAGATCGAGGGACAGGGGACACTGAAGCTTTCTTT	CASSLDRGTGDTEAFF
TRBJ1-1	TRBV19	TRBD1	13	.	TGTGCCAGTAGTATGTATGCAGGGGGTGAAGCTTTCTTT	CASSMYAGGEAFF
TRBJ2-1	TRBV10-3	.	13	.	TGTGCCATCGGGGCTACTAGCCTCGATGAGCAGTTCTTC	CAIGATSLDEQFF
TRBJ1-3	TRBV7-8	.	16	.	TGTGCCAGCAGCTTAGCTCCCCCAGGGTTCGGAAACACCATATATTTT	CASSLAPPGFGNTIYF